What follows is one T cell receptor beta chain and its context. These data come from a study of Ad26.COV2.S vaccination and SARS-CoV-2 variants. The ends lost 2 bases at V and 1 base at J; junction bases unmatched: 10. This CDR3 contains 17 residues. Looked up from germline, CDR1 is KGHSH and CDR2 is LQKENI. Treatment described: approximately 18 received Ad26.COV2.S at low or high dose, single or two shots; 5 received placebo; per-sample allocation not given. Specimens were obtained on day 63 following the first vaccine or placebo injection. Some clones are missing from TCRdb's copy, which holds only in-frame ones; the method was immunoSEQ multiplex PCR. The sample lists 440,000 or so clones, roughly 87% occurring once.

Source: peripheral blood, taken in a trial of Ad26.COV2.S vaccine versus placebo. This TCR was recovered from a person aged 18 to 65 who received the Ad26.COV2.S COVID-19 vaccine or a placebo. The V gene is TRBV18, the J gene TRBJ2-7, with 8 bases identical to TRBD2. The CDR3 here is CASSPMTMRGESYEQYF. In nucleotides, the CDR3 is TGTGCCAGCTCACCAATGACAATGCGGGGGGAGTCCTACGAGCAGTACTTC.